This T cell receptor (beta chain) was sequenced during a study of blood T cells in healthy people across ages. Overall study findings and caveats: PBMCs went unsorted, and a conclusive naive versus antigen-experienced comparison was therefore prevented. Diversity of TCR beta correlated strongly with naive T cell percentage.

Each sample yielded at least 6 million isolated PBMCs. Concerning this clonotype: Its antigen remains unidentified.

Together with a sample-barcoded 5' primer, a J-beta primer mix was included in a second PCR lasting 7 to 11 cycles. Each of the cDNA molecules was tagged by a template-switch adaptor with 12 random nucleotides. Each CDR3 protein gets one entry after TCRdb re-called the 5' RACE reads with MiXCR. This table holds about 970,000 distinct CDR3 sequences, roughly 50% found once. This sequence originates from an older woman in good health. The specimen sequenced was blood.

The CDR3 spells CASSLGGPTPYEQYF. The CDR3 DNA is TGTGCCAGCAGTTTAGGTGGTCCGACGCCCTACGAGCAGTACTTC. This chain connects TRBV12-3 or TRBV12-4 to TRBJ2-7; D remains ambiguous. Trimming took off 1 base at V and 2 bases at J, with 12 bases between the two ends. The CDR3 has 15 residues.